This T cell receptor beta chain was obtained from a study of T cells after yellow fever vaccination. Trimming removed 3 bases from V and 0 bases from J; junction bases left unmatched: 5. Germline V gene lookup returns CDR1 DFQATT and CDR2 SNEGSKA (reference sequence). CDR3 length: 15 amino acids. This clonotype was recorded at least ten times. Its target is not known. Findings of the study overall: Subsequent booster samples again held most clones from primary vaccination (approximately 95% CD4, roughly 90% CD8).

Each CDR3 protein gets one entry after TCRdb re-called the 5' RACE reads with MiXCR. The profile shows about 260,000 distinct CDR3 sequences, roughly 3.7% of them singletons. This receptor was obtained from a man aged 18 to 29 who received the YFV17D yellow fever vaccine. Sequencing used PBMCs, obtained 15 days after the yellow fever booster vaccination. The genes are TRBV20-1 and TRBJ2-5, with 9 bases matching TRBD2. CDR3 region: CSARDGLANQETQYF. In DNA, the CDR3 is TGCAGTGCTAGGGACGGACTAGCGAACCAAGAGACCCAGTACTTC.